A selection of T cell receptor beta chains follows, all from one sample in a study of cytomegalovirus exposure and HLA in healthy donors. Only in-frame clones appear in the TCRdb table, and some are missing; sequencing was by immunoSEQ multiplex PCR. The sample has fewer than 120,000 clones, roughly 86% seen once. The source material was PBMCs. These receptors were collected from a man aged 35 to 55 in good health and CMV-seronegative. Both conserved end residues are part of each CDR3. D genes are given only for firm matches. Clone size is stated in some rows and not others, as once, few, many or a class when expanded.

size	V	J	length	D	DNA	CDR3
-	TRBV6-1	TRBJ1-6	16	TRBD1	TGTGCCAGCAGTGATACAGGGGGCGAGATTAATTCACCCCTCCACTTT	CASSDTGGEINSPLHF
-	TRBV6-1	TRBJ1-2	13	-	TGTGCCAGCAGCATGGACGGACTCTATGGCTACACCTTC	CASSMDGLYGYTF
-	TRBV4-1	TRBJ2-3	19	TRBD2	TGCGCCAGCAGCCAACGCGATACGTGGACTAGCGGGGGGACAGATACGCAGTATTTT	CASSQRDTWTSGGTDTQYF
-	TRBV25-1	TRBJ2-5	13	TRBD2	TGTGCCTGCAGGCGGGGGACCCAAGAGACCCAGTACTTC	CACRRGTQETQYF
-	TRBV2	TRBJ1-6	17	-	TGTGCCAGCAGTGAAGCGAGTTCAACTGACTATAATTCACCCCTCCACTTT	CASSEASSTDYNSPLHF
-	TRBV29-1	TRBJ1-3	14	-	TGCAGCGTTGGCGGGCGCAACTCTGGAAACACCATATATTTT	CSVGGRNSGNTIYF
-	TRBV13	TRBJ1-2	16	-	TGTGCCAGCAGCTTAGTGGAGGGCAGGGCTGACTATGGCTACACCTTC	CASSLVEGRADYGYTF
-	TRBV30	TRBJ2-7	14	-	TGTGCCTGGAGTGTTCCCGGGCTTAGCGCCGAGCAGTACTTC	CAWSVPGLSAEQYF
-	TRBV30	TRBJ1-1	15	TRBD1	TGTGCCTGGACCGGACAGGGAGCTTTTGGAACTGAAGCTTTCTTT	CAWTGQGAFGTEAFF
-	TRBV2	TRBJ2-2	14	-	TGTGCCAGCAGGCCCGGGTCTCAAACCGGGGAGCTGTTTTTT	CASRPGSQTGELFF
-	TRBV6-6	TRBJ1-5	15	-	TGTGCCAGCACTATAAGTGGGCAGGGCAATCAGCCCCAGCATTTT	CASTISGQGNQPQHF
-	TRBV29-1	TRBJ1-6	13	-	TGCAGCGCAAAGGAACGGGACACTAGTCTCCTCCACTTT	CSAKERDTSLLHF
-	TRBV10-1	TRBJ2-2	15	-	TGCGCCAGCCACCCCGGGAACTCGAACACCGGGGAGCTGTTTTTT	CASHPGNSNTGELFF
-	TRBV10-3	TRBJ2-1	12	-	TGTGCCATCAGCCAGGACCCCTCGGGGTGGTTCTTC	CAISQDPSGWFF
-	TRBV7-2	TRBJ2-3	14	-	TGTGCCAGCAGCTCCGGTTGGGGGGCAGATACGCAGTATTTT	CASSSGWGADTQYF
-	TRBV5-1	TRBJ1-2	14	-	TGCGCCAGCAGCTCCGAAGGACAGTCCTATGGCTACACCTTC	CASSSEGQSYGYTF
few	TRBV9	TRBJ2-7	15	TRBD1	TGTGCCAGCAGCGTAGGCGTGACAGGGACCAACGAGCAGTACTTC	CASSVGVTGTNEQYF
-	TRBV30	TRBJ1-1	14	-	TGTGCCTGGCGGCGGTCGTTGGGTAGCACTGAAGCTTTCTTT	CAWRRSLGSTEAFF
-	TRBV25-1	TRBJ1-1	16	TRBD1	TGTGCCAGCGCAGACAGGGGAACTGGCTGGAACACTGAAGCTTTCTTT	CASADRGTGWNTEAFF
-	TRBV14	TRBJ1-1	13	-	TGTGCCAGCAGCCCGGGACAGAACACTGAAGCTTTCTTT	CASSPGQNTEAFF
-	TRBV5-6	TRBJ1-1	13	-	TGTGCCAGCAGCTTGGGATTGCGGGCTGAAGCTTTCTTT	CASSLGLRAEAFF
-	TRBV2	TRBJ2-7	14	-	TGTGCCAGCAGTGTCCGGGGGGCTAGGCACGAGCAGTACTTC	CASSVRGARHEQYF
-	TRBV2	TRBJ2-7	16	TRBD2	TGTGCCAGTTCGGCCCTGACTAGCGGCATTTCCTACGAGCAGTACTTC	CASSALTSGISYEQYF
-	TRBV5-6	TRBJ2-7	14	TRBD1	TGTGCCAGCAGGAGGACAGGTAGAACCTACGAGCAGTACTTC	CASRRTGRTYEQYF